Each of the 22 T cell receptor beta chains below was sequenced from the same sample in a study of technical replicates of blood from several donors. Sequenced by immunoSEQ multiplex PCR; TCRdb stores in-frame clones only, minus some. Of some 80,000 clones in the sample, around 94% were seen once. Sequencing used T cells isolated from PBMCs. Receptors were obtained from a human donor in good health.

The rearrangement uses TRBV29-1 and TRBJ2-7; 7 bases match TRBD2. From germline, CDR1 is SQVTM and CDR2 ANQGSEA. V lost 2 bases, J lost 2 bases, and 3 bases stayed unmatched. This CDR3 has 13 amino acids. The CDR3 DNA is TGCAGCGTTGAATGGGGGGGGACCTACGAGCAGTACTTC. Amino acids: CSVEWGGTYEQYF.

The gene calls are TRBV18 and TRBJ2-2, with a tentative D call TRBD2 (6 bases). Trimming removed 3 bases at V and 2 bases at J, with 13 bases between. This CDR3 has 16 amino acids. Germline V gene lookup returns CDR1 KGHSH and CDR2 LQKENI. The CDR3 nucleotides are TGTGCCAGCTCACCGTCACTAGCCGTTAACACCGGGGAGCTGTTTTTT. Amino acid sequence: CASSPSLAVNTGELFF.

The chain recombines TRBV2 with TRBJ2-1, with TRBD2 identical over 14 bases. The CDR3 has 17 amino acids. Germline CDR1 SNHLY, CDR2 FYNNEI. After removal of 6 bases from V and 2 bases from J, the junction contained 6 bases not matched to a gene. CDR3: CASSLRLAGGPYNEQFF. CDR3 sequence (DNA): TGTGCCAGCAGCCTTAGACTAGCGGGAGGGCCCTACAATGAGCAGTTCTTC.

The CDR3 nucleotides are TGTGCCAGCAGCGTAGCTAGGCCGGCTTATAGCAATCAGCCCCAGCATTTT. This gives the protein CASSVARPAYSNQPQHF. The chain recombines TRBV9 with TRBJ1-5; D is ambiguous. Trimming pared 0 bases from V and 0 bases from J, leaving 13 bases between. Germline values: CDR1 SGDLS, CDR2 YYNGEE. This CDR3 contains 17 residues.

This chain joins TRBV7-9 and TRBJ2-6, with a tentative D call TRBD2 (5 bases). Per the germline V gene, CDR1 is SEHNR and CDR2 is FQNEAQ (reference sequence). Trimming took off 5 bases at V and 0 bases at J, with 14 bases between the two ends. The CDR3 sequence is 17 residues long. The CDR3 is CASSHPARDSGANVLTF. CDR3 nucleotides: TGTGCCAGCAGCCACCCCGCACGGGACTCTGGGGCCAACGTCCTGACTTTC.

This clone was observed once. The CDR3 loop is CASSLKRAYEQYF. In nucleotides, the CDR3 is TGTGCCAGCAGTTTAAAAAGAGCCTACGAGCAGTACTTC. The chain joins TRBV28 to TRBJ2-7; D is unclear. This CDR3 is built from 13 residues. The V gene lost 2 bases and the J gene lost 2 bases, with 7 bases spanning the gap. CDR1 is MDHEN and CDR2 is SYDVKM in the germline V gene.

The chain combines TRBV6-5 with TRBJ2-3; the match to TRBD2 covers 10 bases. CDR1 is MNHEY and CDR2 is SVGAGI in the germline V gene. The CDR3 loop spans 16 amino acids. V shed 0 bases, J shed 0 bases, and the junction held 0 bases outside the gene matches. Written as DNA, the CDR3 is TGTGCCAGCAGTTACTCGACTAGCGGGAGCACAGATACGCAGTATTTT. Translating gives CASSYSTSGSTDTQYF.

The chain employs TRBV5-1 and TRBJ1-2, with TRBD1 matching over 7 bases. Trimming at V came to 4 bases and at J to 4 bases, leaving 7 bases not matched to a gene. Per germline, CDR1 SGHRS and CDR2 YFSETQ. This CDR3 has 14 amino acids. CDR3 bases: TGCGCCAGCAGCGATCAACAGGGGAGCTATGGCTACACCTTC. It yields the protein CASSDQQGSYGYTF. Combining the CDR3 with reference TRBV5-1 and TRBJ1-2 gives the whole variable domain KAGVTQTPRYLIKTRGQQVTLSCSPISGHRSVSWYQQTPGQGLQFLFEYFSETQRNKGNFPGRFSGRQFSNSRSEMNVSTLELGDSALYLCASSDQQGSYGYTFGSGTRLTVV.

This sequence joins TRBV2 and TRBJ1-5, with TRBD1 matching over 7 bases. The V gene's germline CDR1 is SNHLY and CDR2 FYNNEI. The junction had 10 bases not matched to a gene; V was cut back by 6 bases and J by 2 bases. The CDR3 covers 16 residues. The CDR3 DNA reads TGTGCCAGCAGCCTCCTGACAGGACAGGGCAATCAGCCCCAGCATTTT. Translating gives CASSLLTGQGNQPQHF. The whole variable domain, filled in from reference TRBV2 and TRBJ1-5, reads EPEVTQTPSHQVTQMGQEVILRCVPISNHLYFYWYRQILGQKVEFLVSFYNNEISEKSEIFDDQFSVERPDGSNFTLKIRSTKLEDSAMYFCASSLLTGQGNQPQHFGDGTRLSIL.

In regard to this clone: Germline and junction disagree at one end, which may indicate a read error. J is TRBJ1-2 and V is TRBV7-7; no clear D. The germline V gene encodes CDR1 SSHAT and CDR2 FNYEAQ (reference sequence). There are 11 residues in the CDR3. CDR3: CASSLAYGYTF. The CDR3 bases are TGTGCTAGCAGCTTGGCCTATGGCTACACCTTC. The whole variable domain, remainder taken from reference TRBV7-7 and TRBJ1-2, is GAGVSQSPRYKVTKRGQDVTLRCDPISSHATLYWYQQALGQGPEFLTYFNYEAQPDKSGLPSDRFSAERPEGSISTLTIQRTEQRDSAMYRCASSLAYGYTFGSGTRLTVV.

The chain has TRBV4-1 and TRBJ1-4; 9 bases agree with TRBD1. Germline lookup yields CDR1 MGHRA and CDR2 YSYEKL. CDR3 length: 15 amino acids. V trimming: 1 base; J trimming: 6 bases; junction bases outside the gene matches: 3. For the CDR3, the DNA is TGCGCCAGCAGCCAAGTATGGACAGGGGATGAAAAACTGTTTTTT. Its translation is CASSQVWTGDEKLFF.

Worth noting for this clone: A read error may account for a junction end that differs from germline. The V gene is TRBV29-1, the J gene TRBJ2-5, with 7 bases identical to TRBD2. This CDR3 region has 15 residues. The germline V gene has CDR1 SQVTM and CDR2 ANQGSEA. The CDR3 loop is CSVFGGGEETQSPHF. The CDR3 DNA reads TGCAGCGTTTTTGGCGGGGGAGAAGAGACCCAGTCTCCCCACTTC. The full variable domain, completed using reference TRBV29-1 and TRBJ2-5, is SAVISQKPSRDICQRGTSLTIQCQVDSQVTMMFWYRQQPGQSLTLIATANQGSEATYESGFVIDKFPISRPNLTFSTLTVSNMSPEDSSIYLCSVFGGGEETQSPHFGPGTRLLVL.

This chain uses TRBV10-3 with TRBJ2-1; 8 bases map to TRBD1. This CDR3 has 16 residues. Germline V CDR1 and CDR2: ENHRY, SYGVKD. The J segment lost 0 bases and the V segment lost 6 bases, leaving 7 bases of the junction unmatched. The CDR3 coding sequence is TGTGCCATCAGAGGGGACAGGCCAAGCTCCTACAATGAGCAGTTCTTC. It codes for CAIRGDRPSSYNEQFF.

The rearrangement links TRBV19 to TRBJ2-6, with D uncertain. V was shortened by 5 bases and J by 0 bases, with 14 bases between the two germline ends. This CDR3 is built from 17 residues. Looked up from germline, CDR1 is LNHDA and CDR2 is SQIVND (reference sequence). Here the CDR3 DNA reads TGTGCCAGTAGTTCAAGGCCGACTTTCTCTGGGGCCAACGTCCTGACTTTC. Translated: CASSSRPTFSGANVLTF. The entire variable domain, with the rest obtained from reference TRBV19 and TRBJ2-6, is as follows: DGGITQSPKYLFRKEGQNVTLSCEQNLNHDAMYWYRQDPGQGLRLIYYSQIVNDFQKGDIAEGYSVSREKKESFPLTVTSAQKNPTAFYLCASSSRPTFSGANVLTFGAGSRLTVL.

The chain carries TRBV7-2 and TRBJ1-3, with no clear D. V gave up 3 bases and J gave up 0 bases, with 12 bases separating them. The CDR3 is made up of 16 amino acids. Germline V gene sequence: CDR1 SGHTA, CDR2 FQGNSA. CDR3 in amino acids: CASSLEAPSSGNTIYF. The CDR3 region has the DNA TGTGCCAGCAGCTTGGAGGCCCCCAGCTCTGGAAACACCATATATTTT.

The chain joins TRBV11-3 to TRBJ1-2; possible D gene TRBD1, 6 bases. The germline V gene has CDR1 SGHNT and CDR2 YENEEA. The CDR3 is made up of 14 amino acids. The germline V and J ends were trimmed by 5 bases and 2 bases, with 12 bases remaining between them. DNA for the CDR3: TGTGCCAGCAGCCCCCGACAGGTCAACTATGGCTACACCTTC. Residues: CASSPRQVNYGYTF. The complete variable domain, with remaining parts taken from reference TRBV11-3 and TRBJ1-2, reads EAGVVQSPRYKIIEKKQPVAFWCNPISGHNTLYWYLQNLGQGPELLIRYENEEAVDDSQLPKDRFSAERLKGVDSTLKIQPAELGDSAVYLCASSPRQVNYGYTFGSGTRLTVV.

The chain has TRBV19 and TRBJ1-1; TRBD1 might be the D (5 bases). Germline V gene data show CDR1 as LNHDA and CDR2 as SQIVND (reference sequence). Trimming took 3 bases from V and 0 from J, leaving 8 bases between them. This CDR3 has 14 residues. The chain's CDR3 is CASSIPTVNTEAFF. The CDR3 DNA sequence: TGTGCCAGTAGTATTCCGACAGTGAACACTGAAGCTTTCTTT.

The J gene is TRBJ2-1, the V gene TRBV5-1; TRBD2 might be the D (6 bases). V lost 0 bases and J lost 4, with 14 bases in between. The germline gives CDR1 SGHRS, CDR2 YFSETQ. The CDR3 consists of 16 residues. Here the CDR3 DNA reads TGCGCCAGCAGCTTGGCTATGCGGGGCCGGTACAATGAGCAGTTCTTC. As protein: CASSLAMRGRYNEQFF.

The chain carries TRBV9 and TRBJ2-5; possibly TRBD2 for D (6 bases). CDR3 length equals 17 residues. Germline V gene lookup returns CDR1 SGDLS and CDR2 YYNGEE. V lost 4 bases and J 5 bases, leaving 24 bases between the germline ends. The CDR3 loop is CASSPLGVGRGWETQYF. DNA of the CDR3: TGTGCCAGCAGCCCCCTTGGGGTCGGGAGAGGGTGGGAGACCCAGTACTTC.

The CDR3 sequence is CASSLRAAGTVYLNEQYF. Written as DNA, the CDR3 is TGTGCCAGCAGCTTACGGGCCGCTGGGACTGTCTATCTCAACGAGCAGTACTTC. V usage is TRBV11-2 and J usage is TRBJ2-7, with a weak D call TRBD2 (6 bases). V lost 2 bases, J lost 5 bases, and 25 bases lay in between. CDR3 length: 18 amino acids. From germline, CDR1 is SGHAT and CDR2 FQNNGV.

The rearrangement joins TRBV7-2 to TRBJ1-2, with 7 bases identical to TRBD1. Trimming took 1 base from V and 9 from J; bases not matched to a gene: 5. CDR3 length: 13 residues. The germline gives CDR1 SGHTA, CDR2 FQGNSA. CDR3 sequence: CASSLEGTVSYTF. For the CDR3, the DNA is TGTGCCAGCAGCTTAGAGGGGACAGTAAGCTACACCTTC.

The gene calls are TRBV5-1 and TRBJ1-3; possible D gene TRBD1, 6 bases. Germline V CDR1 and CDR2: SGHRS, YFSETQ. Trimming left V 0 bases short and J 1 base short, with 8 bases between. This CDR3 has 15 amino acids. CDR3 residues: CASSLEGGSGNTIYF. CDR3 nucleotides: TGCGCCAGCAGCTTGGAAGGGGGATCTGGAAACACCATATATTTT.